This T cell receptor beta chain comes out of a study of early T cells in non-severe SARS-CoV-2 infection. Overall study: Sequenced material consisted of bulk RNA (from unsorted whole blood), and chains were unpaired. Findings of the study overall: Anti-spike CD8 responses were favored by VDJdb matching, which missed private and CD4 specificities.

The CDR3 sequence is 15 residues long. CDR1 and CDR2 from the germline V gene are SGDLS and YYNGEE. V lost 2 bases, J lost 2 bases, and 12 bases lay in between. This clonotype was seen only a few times. Antigen unknown. As part of library construction, unique molecular identifiers were attached to individual cDNA molecules. TCRdb passed the 5' RACE reads through MiXCR, listing each CDR3 protein once. The profile covers 35,000 to 45,000 distinct CDR3 sequences, with approximately 5.9% appearing a single time and about 8.3% taken by the ten largest. The chain combines TRBV9 with TRBJ2-3; D possibly corresponds to TRBD2 (7 bases). The sample consisted of whole blood, taken at baseline. This receptor was taken from an adult who was a healthcare worker with PCR-confirmed SARS-CoV-2 infection or an uninfected control (not recorded which). This CDR3 reads CASSVGGPTTDTQYF. DNA of the CDR3: TGTGCCAGCAGCGTCGGGGGGCCGACCACAGATACGCAGTATTTT.